The sequence of this T cell receptor beta chain was determined in a study of blood T cell dynamics during melanoma immunotherapy. General study findings and limits: Whether repertoire-driving clones were melanoma-specific could not be determined.

Germline CDR1 MNHNS, CDR2 SASEGT. The CDR3 sequence is 13 residues long. V was pared by 8 bases and J by 5 bases, with 12 bases between. The sample's time point: week 3, after first cycle of checkpoint inhibitor. Response was assessed by RECIST 1.1 at 12 weeks, except a couple of rapid progressors. Every bulk PBMC sample received the same 350 ng of DNA. Libraries were prepared by immunoSEQ multiplex PCR; TCRdb keeps only in-frame clonotypes and omits some of them. This sample has 8,000 to 9,000 clones, with nearly 90% found just once. This clone was picked up a small number of times. Its matching antigen is unknown.

The starting material was blood, obtained from a patient treated with checkpoint blockade. This receptor was taken from a human donor with melanoma. V is TRBV6-1 and J is TRBJ2-2; a possible D gene is TRBD1 (5 bases). CDR3 amino acids: CASRHPGTGELFF. Written as DNA, the CDR3 is TGTGCCAGCCGACACCCAGGGACCGGGGAGCTGTTTTTT.